The sequence of this T cell receptor beta chain was determined in a study of T cells in tuberculosis. Background on the study: Samples predate treatment or fall within its first 7 days.

Time point described: new active TB diagnosis, blood taken before or within 7 days of starting treatment. On average about 100,000 T cells per donor were immunosequenced. Sequencing used immunoSEQ multiplex PCR; TCRdb keeps in-frame clones, though not all of them. In the table there are approximately 49,000 clones, over 90% of which are singletons. Remarks on this clone: Its antigen remains unidentified.

Study results and limitations: Active tuberculosis TCR-alpha repertoires lay closer to GMM-specific TCRs than IGRA-negative controls, suggesting clonal expansion.

The germline V gene encodes CDR1 MNHEY and CDR2 SMNVEV (reference sequence). CDR3 length: 17 amino acids. V lost 0 bases, J lost 4 bases, and 19 bases lay in between. The sequencing used PBMCs, collected at tuberculosis diagnosis. This TCR came from an adult with tuberculosis. The chain uses TRBV27 and TRBJ2-7; a weak D match, TRBD2 (6 bases). The CDR3 nucleotides are TGTGCCAGCAGTTTATCGAGTTTGGGCGGGATTAAATACGAGCAGTACTTC. Translated: CASSLSSLGGIKYEQYF.